The clone carrying this TCR beta chain has a count of ten or more. Its target is not known. The data stem from a study of regulatory T cells in long-lasting Graves disease. Study-level findings and limits: Sharing of public clonotypes was greater in persistent patients (over 2,500) than in new patients (roughly 970).

V was clipped by 6 bases and J by 1 base, with 9 bases between them. CDR3 length: 13 amino acids. Construction of the TCR beta libraries employed iRepertoire HTBI primers in conjunction with Arm-PCR of CDR3 regions. MiXCR was run by TCRdb on the multiplex PCR reads, yielding one entry per CDR3 protein. Here the sample spans some 250,000 distinct CDR3 sequences, around 18% being singletons. Time point here: newly diagnosed GD, antithyroid drugs for less than 3 months. TCR sequences were obtained from RNA taken from PBMCs. Patients all came to the study from an endocrinology department in Xi'an, China. The same data also contributed to another study, on T cells in Graves' hyperthyroidism and ophthalmopathy. In that study: An initial round of RT-PCR targeting the TCR CDR3 relied on the HTBI primer set.

Sequencing was performed on peripheral blood mononuclear cells (PBMCs), taken at new diagnosis, from a patient treated with antithyroid drugs. The TCR originated in a woman aged 25 to 45 with Graves disease. The gene calls are TRBV12-3 or TRBV12-4 and TRBJ1-1, with D possibly TRBD1 on 6 matching bases. Here the CDR3 DNA reads TGTGCCAGCAGGCCGGGACAGAACACTGAAGCTTTCTTT. Translated: CASRPGQNTEAFF.